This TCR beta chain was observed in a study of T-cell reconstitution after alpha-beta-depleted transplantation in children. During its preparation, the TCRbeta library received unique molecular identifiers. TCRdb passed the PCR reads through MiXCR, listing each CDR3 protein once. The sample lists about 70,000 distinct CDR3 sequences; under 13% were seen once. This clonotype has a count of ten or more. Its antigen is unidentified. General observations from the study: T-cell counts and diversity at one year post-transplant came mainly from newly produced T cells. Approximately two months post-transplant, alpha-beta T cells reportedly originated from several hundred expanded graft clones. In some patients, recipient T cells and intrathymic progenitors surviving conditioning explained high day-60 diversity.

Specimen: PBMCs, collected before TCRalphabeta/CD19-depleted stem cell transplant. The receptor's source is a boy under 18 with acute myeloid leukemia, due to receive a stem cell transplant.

The CDR3 coding sequence is TGTGCCGGCGCTCAAGGACTACCTCCGTACCAAGAGACCCAGTACTTC. As protein: CAGAQGLPPYQETQYF. This chain joins TRBV27 and TRBJ2-5; possibly TRBD2 for D (6 bases). The CDR3 sequence is 16 residues long. Germline V gene sequence: CDR1 MNHEY, CDR2 SMNVEV (reference sequence). Trimming removed 11 bases at V and 0 bases at J, with 22 bases between.